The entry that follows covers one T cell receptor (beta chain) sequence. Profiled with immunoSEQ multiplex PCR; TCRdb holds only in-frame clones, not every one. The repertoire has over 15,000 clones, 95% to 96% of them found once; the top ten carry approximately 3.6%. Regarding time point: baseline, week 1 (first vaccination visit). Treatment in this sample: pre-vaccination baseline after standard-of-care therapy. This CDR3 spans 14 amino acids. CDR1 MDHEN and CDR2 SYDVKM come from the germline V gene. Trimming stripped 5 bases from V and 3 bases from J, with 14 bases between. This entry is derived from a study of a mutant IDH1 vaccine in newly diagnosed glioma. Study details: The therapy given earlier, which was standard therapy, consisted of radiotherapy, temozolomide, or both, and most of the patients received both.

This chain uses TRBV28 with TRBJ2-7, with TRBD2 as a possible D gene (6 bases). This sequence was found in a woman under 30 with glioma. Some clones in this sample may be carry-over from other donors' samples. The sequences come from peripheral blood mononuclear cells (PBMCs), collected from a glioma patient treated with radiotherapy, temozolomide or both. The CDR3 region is CASSPPGLNYEQYF. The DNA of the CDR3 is TGTGCCAGCAGTCCCCCGGGACTGAACTACGAGCAGTACTTC.